The clone carrying this T cell receptor beta chain is classed as medium-sized by frequency. The source of the PBMC was buffy coats of healthy donors. Enriched by negative magnetic separation, total CD8+ T cells were obtained. These data belong to a study of human CD8 memory T cell subsets. CDR3 length: 15 amino acids. Germline CDR1 reads DFQATT; CDR2 reads SNEGSKA (reference sequence). UMI-labeled 5' RACE yielded the TCR beta libraries. TCRdb reprocessed the 5' RACE reads and reports one entry per CDR3 protein, with no DNA. The sample table sets out about 6,700 distinct CDR3 sequences. This TCR was recovered from a human donor in good health. The chain links TRBV20-1 to TRBJ2-7; TCRdb names TRBD2, which stays unverified in the absence of DNA. The material sequenced was CD8+ T cells from PBMCs. CDR3 loop: CSARVLAANPYEQYF.